This note documents a single TCR beta chain sequence. Its antigen remains unidentified. These data originate in a study of spatial heterogeneity in lung cancer. Each molecule of TCR cDNA was tagged with one unique molecular identifier. TCRdb independently ran MiXCR on the 5' RACE reads; one entry per CDR3 protein. The sample lists 23,000 or so distinct CDR3 sequences, nearly 6.5% seen once, with 9% to 12% in the top ten. Time point indicated: sample taken at primary tumor resection. Trimming took 2 bases from V and 8 from J; bases not matched to a gene: 6. The V gene's germline CDR1 is MNHEY and CDR2 SVGAGI. The CDR3 has 14 amino acids. Study results and caveats: Tumor mutation counts were tracked by expanded intratumoral alpha and beta TCR counts.

The rearrangement uses TRBV6-5 and TRBJ2-1, with TRBD1 identical over 7 bases. The sequenced sample was lung tumor tissue, obtained at surgery. This sequence was found in a male donor with early-stage non-small cell lung cancer. CDR3 bases: TGTGCCAGCAGTTACGGACAGGATTGGTATGAGCAGTTCTTC. Encoded protein: CASSYGQDWYEQFF.